This T cell receptor beta chain was retrieved from a study of OX40 agonist ivuxolimab in advanced cancers. For this clone: Its target is unknown.

The length of the CDR3 is 14 residues. Germline CDR1 SNHLY, CDR2 FYNNEI. Overall study results and limits: Nonresponders, in some cases, also had low normalized T-cell clonal expansion. Expanded clones were, on average, more numerous among CD8+ T cells than CD4+. Researchers did not establish what antigens the expanded peripheral T cells target.

Produced via immunoSEQ multiplex PCR; TCRdb's table is partial and in-frame only. The data hold under 70,000 clones, with roughly 90% observed a single time. The chain is built from TRBV2 and TRBJ2-5; TRBD2 matches at 7 bases. The better agreement between TRBJ2-7 and the DNA end casts doubt on the J call. This TCR derives from an adult with an advanced solid tumor such as melanoma, head and neck, liver or kidney cancer. Here the sequenced sample was CD4+ or CD8+ T cells sorted from blood, taken in a trial of the OX40 agonist ivuxolimab. CDR3 amino acids: CASALSGALYEQYF. The CDR3 DNA follows: TGTGCCAGCGCACTCAGCGGGGCCCTCTACGAGCAGTACTTC.